Included here is one TCR beta chain sequence, with context. Its antigen is still unknown. One base away there is no much larger clone; base qualities are not given. These data come from a study of blood T cell repertoires in COVID-19 (dated by TCRdb to the early 2020s). At the level of the whole study: Samples from collaborators originated in the United States, Italy and Spain and spanned both the acute and convalescent phases of COVID-19. The material from the prospective study consisted of cDNA or gDNA derived from T cells, B-cell-depleted T cells, or PBMCs. Subjects who had been exposed to COVID-19, were actively infected with it, or had recovered from it provided the deeply sampled blood TCRbeta repertoires that made up the dataset. A freely available public database, intended as a resource for researchers studying the immune response to SARS-CoV-2, is where the repertoires were released. The samples were drawn from two sources: the first 160 participants of the ongoing ImmuneRACE study, and 1,000 to 1,500 subjects contributed by 6 global collaborators. A de-identified subject ID, COVID-19 status, age in years and sex were almost always included in the sample metadata. Where available, HLA class I and class II types were obtained from metadata supplied by the sample provider rather than from assay-based typing.

Whole blood was collected in K2EDTA tubes by collaborating institutions according to the institutions' own protocols. For TCRbeta analysis, collaborators shipped samples as frozen whole blood, isolated PBMCs, or DNA extracted from either of those sample types. CDR1 and CDR2 were assigned from the germline V gene as SGHNT and YENEEA. The junction carries 10 bases between V and J, which are trimmed by 6 bases and 5 bases respectively. Spanning cysteine to phenylalanine, the CDR3 consists of 12 amino acids. Only the CDR3 portion is preserved as DNA: 36 bases, with reading frame beginning at the first base. TCRbeta CDR3 regions were amplified from genomic DNA using the immunoSEQ Assay, a bias-controlled multiplex PCR. In the source study's methods: The number of nucleated cells in each sample was estimated from the amplification of reference gene primers within the assay. To quantify the absolute abundance of each unique TCRbeta CDR3 rearrangement, sequence reads were collapsed and filtered. For each sample, productive Simpson clonality was calculated by taking the square root of Simpson's diversity index across productive rearrangements. The source is immuneACCESS, and TCRdb retained only in-frame sequences with V and J called. Part of the clones is not carried over; for the studies checked, unresolved V genes explain less than half of this, and the remainder is unexplained. Clonal size and the V and J genes are those of that table, whereas D and trimming came from the DNA. The sample table lists 30,000 to 40,000 clones, about 91% of them with a count of one. The ten largest clones capture approximately 5% of the sample.

The research as a whole found: The quantity of clinical and demographic metadata differed by source and by participant and was supplied without curation.

The receptor was derived from a woman in her 70s with active COVID-19. The source material was peripheral blood. The rearranged segments are TRBV11-3 and TRBJ1-2; perhaps TRBD1 is the D gene, with 5 bases matching. The CDR3 sequence is CASSSQGYGYTF. The nucleotides are TGTGCCAGCAGTTCGCAGGGATATGGCTACACCTTC. Where the CDR3 stops, the reference TRBV11-3 and TRBJ1-2 genes take over; the full variable domain is EAGVVQSPRYKIIEKKQPVAFWCNPISGHNTLYWYLQNLGQGPELLIRYENEEAVDDSQLPKDRFSAERLKGVDSTLKIQPAELGDSAVYLCASSSQGYGYTFGSGTRLTVV.